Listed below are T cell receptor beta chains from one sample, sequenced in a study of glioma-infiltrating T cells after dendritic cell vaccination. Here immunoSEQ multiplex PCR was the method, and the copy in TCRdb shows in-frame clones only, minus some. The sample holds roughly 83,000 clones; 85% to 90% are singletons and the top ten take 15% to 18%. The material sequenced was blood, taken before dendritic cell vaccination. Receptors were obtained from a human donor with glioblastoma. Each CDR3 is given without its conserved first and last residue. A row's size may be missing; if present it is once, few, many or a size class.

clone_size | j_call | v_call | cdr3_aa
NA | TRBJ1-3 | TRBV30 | AWSVRSGTGNTIY
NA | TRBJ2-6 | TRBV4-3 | ASSQDPGGLGANVLT
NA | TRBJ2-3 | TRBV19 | ASSLAGVADTQY
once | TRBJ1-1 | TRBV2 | ASSESAGMNTEAF
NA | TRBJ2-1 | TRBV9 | ASSVESEVVREQF
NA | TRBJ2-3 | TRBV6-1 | ASSPGGRGRNTQY
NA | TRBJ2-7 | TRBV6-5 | ASSSTGVEQY
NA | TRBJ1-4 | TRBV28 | ATEGRVIASNEKLF
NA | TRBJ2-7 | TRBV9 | ASSGSESSYEQY
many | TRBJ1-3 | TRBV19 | ASPAPGTTSSGNTIY
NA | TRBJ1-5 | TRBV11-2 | ASSLDLRSPQH
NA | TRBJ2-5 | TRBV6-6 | ASSLAAGPGETQY
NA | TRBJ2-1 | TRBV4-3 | ASSQVGAGGYNEQF
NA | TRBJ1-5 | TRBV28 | ASSFGGGGSNQPQH
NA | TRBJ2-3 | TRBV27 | ASSGSSQGSPDTQY
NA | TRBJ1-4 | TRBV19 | ASSGGQGTTNEKLF
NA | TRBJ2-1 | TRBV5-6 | ASSLRGLAGSRGEQF
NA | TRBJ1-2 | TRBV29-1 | SVEVPPGQGDYGYT
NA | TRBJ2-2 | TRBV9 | ASSVGRRNTGELF
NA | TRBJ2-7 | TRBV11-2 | ASSSNRVAYEQY
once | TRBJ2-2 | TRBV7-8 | ASSLIAQGLAGPGELF
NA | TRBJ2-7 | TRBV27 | ASRSTGPPEQY
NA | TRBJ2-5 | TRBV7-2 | ASSQGLAGGGQETQY
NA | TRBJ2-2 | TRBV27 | ASSLAGGAGELF
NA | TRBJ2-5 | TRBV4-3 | ASSQDYPLGVAETQY
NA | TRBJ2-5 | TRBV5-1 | ASSRDTGGQETQY
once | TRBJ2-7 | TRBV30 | AWSGQGYEQY
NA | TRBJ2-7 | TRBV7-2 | ASSFGGRAYEQY
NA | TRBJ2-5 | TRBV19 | ASSSWDGGKTQY
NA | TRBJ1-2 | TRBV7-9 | ASSLAGQVGGYT
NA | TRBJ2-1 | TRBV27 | ASRTWTSGRFYEQF
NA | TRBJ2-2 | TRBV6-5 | ASSLGQDTGELF
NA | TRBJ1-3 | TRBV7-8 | ASSLVQAGDTIY
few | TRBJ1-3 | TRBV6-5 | ASSSPRTGRGNTIY
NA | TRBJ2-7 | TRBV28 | ASSPTSPSSYEQY
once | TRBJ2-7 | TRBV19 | ASSMAGQSSSYEQY
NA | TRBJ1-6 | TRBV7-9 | ASSLVGTGNSPLH
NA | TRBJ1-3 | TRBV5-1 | ASSPTAYSGNTIY
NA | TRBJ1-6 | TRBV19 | ASSIDLSGSYNSPLH
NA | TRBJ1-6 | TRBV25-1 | ASSETGYPNSPLH
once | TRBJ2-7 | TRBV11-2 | ASSLGGELYEQY
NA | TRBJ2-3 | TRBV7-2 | ASSLRTGTSARNADTQY
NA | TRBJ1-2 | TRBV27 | ASSLGTGVGGYT
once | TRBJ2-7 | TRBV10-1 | ATLQHQVPYEQY
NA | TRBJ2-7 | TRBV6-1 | ASSEGLARSYEQY
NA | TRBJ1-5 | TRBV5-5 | ASSQGAGGEQPQH